This T cell receptor beta chain was captured by sequencing in a study of blood T cell repertoires in COVID-19. The wider study: Spain, Italy and the United States supplied samples that represented acute and convalescent COVID-19. PBMCs, B-cell-depleted T cells, or T cells provided the cDNA or gDNA that made up the material.

Trimming at V came to 0 bases and at J to 6 bases, leaving 17 bases not matched to a gene. The CDR3 contains 18 residues. CDR1 and CDR2 from the germline V gene are SGHRS and YFSETQ. Original data processing: The authors estimated nucleated cell counts from reference gene primer amplification. Method: immunoSEQ multiplex PCR; TCRdb's copy keeps in-frame clones and lacks some. V and J calls and clone size follow that table, whereas D and trimming were derived from the DNA. Among fewer than 250,000 clones listed, around 86% were seen once. This receptor was obtained from a man aged 60 to 69 with acute or convalescent COVID-19. The sample was peripheral blood. The chain couples TRBV5-1 to TRBJ1-2; 7 bases are shared with TRBD1. CDR3 sequence reads: CASSLVRGTALVRDGYTF. CDR3 nucleotide sequence: TGCGCCAGCAGCTTGGTTCGGGGGACAGCATTGGTCCGGGATGGCTACACCTTC.